Listed below are T cell receptor beta chains from one sample, sequenced in a study of shared clonotypes between healthy human individuals. Using immunoSEQ multiplex PCR, the repertoire was profiled, and TCRdb retains in-frame clones only, with some absent. The sample has some 510,000 clones, around 79% seen once. Sequenced material: PBMCs. The receptors derive from a woman in her thirties or forties in good health. Some clones in this sample may be carry-over from other donors' samples. Both conserved end residues are part of each CDR3. Fields, in order: J gene, D gene, V gene, clone size, CDR3 protein, CDR3 DNA. A D gene is named only where the DNA matches it firmly. Some rows mark clone size as missing; the rest say once, few, many or name a class of expanded clone.

j_call: TRBJ2-1; d_call: TRBD1; v_call: TRBV7-9; clone_size: -; cdr3_aa: CASQQGIYNEQFF; cdr3_nt: TGTGCCAGCCAACAGGGGATCTACAATGAGCAGTTCTTC
j_call: TRBJ2-7; d_call: TRBD2; v_call: TRBV9; clone_size: once; cdr3_aa: CASSVGTSGDYEQYF; cdr3_nt: TGTGCCAGCAGCGTAGGGACTAGCGGAGACTACGAGCAGTACTTC
j_call: TRBJ2-3; d_call: -; v_call: TRBV9; clone_size: -; cdr3_aa: CASSVISSTDTQYF; cdr3_nt: TGTGCCAGCAGCGTAATATCCAGCACAGATACGCAGTATTTT
j_call: TRBJ1-4; d_call: -; v_call: TRBV15; clone_size: -; cdr3_aa: CATSRRETNEKLFF; cdr3_nt: TGTGCCACCAGCAGACGGGAAACTAATGAAAAACTGTTTTTT
j_call: TRBJ1-2; d_call: TRBD1; v_call: TRBV4-3; clone_size: -; cdr3_aa: CASSRTGVDYGYTF; cdr3_nt: TGCGCCAGCAGCCGGACAGGGGTCGACTATGGCTACACCTTC
j_call: TRBJ1-1; d_call: -; v_call: TRBV18; clone_size: once; cdr3_aa: CASSPNQNTEAFF; cdr3_nt: TGTGCCAGCTCACCGAACCAGAACACTGAAGCTTTCTTT
j_call: TRBJ1-2; d_call: -; v_call: TRBV30; clone_size: -; cdr3_aa: CACLHKGGDGYTF; cdr3_nt: TGTGCCTGTCTACATAAAGGAGGGGATGGCTACACCTTC
j_call: TRBJ2-2; d_call: TRBD2; v_call: TRBV11-2; clone_size: -; cdr3_aa: CASSLTSGVVAGELFF; cdr3_nt: TGTGCCAGCAGCTTAACTAGCGGGGTGGTAGCCGGGGAGCTGTTTTTT
j_call: TRBJ2-3; d_call: TRBD1; v_call: TRBV2; clone_size: -; cdr3_aa: CASSGPRDRAIDTQYF; cdr3_nt: TGTGCCAGCAGTGGACCCCGGGACAGGGCGATAGATACGCAGTATTTT
j_call: TRBJ2-7; d_call: TRBD2; v_call: TRBV4-1; clone_size: -; cdr3_aa: CASSLSGSMVYEQYF; cdr3_nt: TGCGCCAGCAGCCTTAGCGGGTCAATGGTCTACGAGCAGTACTTC
j_call: TRBJ2-7; d_call: -; v_call: TRBV7-2; clone_size: once; cdr3_aa: CASSLERENTYEQYF; cdr3_nt: TGTGCCAGCAGCTTAGAGAGGGAGAACACCTACGAGCAGTACTTC
j_call: TRBJ2-3; d_call: -; v_call: TRBV4-2; clone_size: -; cdr3_aa: CASSQDPRSTDTQYF; cdr3_nt: TGTGCCAGCAGCCAAGATCCCCGGAGTACAGATACGCAGTATTTT
j_call: TRBJ1-1; d_call: -; v_call: TRBV7-9; clone_size: few; cdr3_aa: CASSSRMGTEAFF; cdr3_nt: TGTGCCAGCAGCTCTAGAATGGGGACTGAAGCTTTCTTT
j_call: TRBJ2-7; d_call: -; v_call: TRBV15; clone_size: -; cdr3_aa: CATSNRYEQYF; cdr3_nt: TGTGCCACCAGCAACCGCTACGAGCAGTACTTC
j_call: TRBJ2-2; d_call: -; v_call: TRBV4-3; clone_size: -; cdr3_aa: CASSHPGRVNTGELFF; cdr3_nt: TGCGCCAGCAGCCATCCTGGCAGAGTCAACACCGGGGAGCTGTTTTTT
j_call: TRBJ2-3; d_call: -; v_call: TRBV9; clone_size: -; cdr3_aa: CASSARLTDTQYF; cdr3_nt: TGTGCCAGCAGCGCCCGACTCACAGATACGCAGTATTTT